The 15 T cell receptor beta chains in this list originate from one sample, sequenced in a study of T-cell memory formation after mild COVID-19. From the 5' RACE reads, TCRdb called clonotypes with MiXCR, one entry per CDR3 protein. The sample consists of about 270,000 distinct CDR3 sequences, around 15% of them appearing once. Sequenced input: PBMCs or a T cell subset sorted from them (not recorded which). The origin of the receptors is a man younger than 30 who had mild COVID-19 (a few samples of this study predate the infection). Cell type and time point are not known.

This chain uses TRBV15 with TRBJ2-1, with 10 positions matching TRBD2. The CDR3 spans 20 residues. Germline V lookup: CDR1 LNHNV, CDR2 YYDKDF (reference sequence). V shed 0 bases, J shed 1 base, and the junction held 12 bases outside the gene matches. This CDR3 is CATSRDLPLAGSPSYNEQFF. DNA for the CDR3: TGTGCCACCAGCAGAGATCTTCCACTAGCGGGGTCCCCATCCTACAATGAGCAGTTCTTC.

V is TRBV7-2 and J is TRBJ2-3; D uncertain. The CDR3 extends over 14 amino acids. CDR1 SGHTA and CDR2 FQGNSA come from the germline V gene. V shed 4 bases and J shed 7 bases, with 15 bases lying between them. This CDR3 reads CASSSFEGRNTQYF. The DNA for the CDR3 is TGTGCCAGCAGCTCCTTTGAAGGGCGAAATACGCAGTATTTT.

This clonotype was detected a few times. V is TRBV5-6 and J is TRBJ2-7, with 10 bases fitting TRBD1. The V segment lost 3 bases and the J segment 0 bases; nucleotides outside the gene matches: 3. The length of the CDR3 is 15 residues. Per germline, CDR1 SGHDT and CDR2 YYEEEE. CDR3 residues: CASSSTGGVSYEQYV. The DNA for the CDR3 is TGTGCCAGCAGCTCGACAGGGGGCGTCTCCTACGAGCAGTACGTC.

This clonotype was seen only a few times. V is TRBV3-2 and J is TRBJ1-4; TRBD1 was called by the table and not checked on the DNA. TRBV3-2 is a documented pseudogene. The CDR3 runs 14 residues. The CDR3 coding sequence is TGTGCCAGCAGGCACCCCGGACGGGCCGAAAAACTGTTTTTT. This gives the protein CASRHPGRAEKLFF.

This clonotype has a count of ten or more. The chain has TRBV6-2 or TRBV6-3 and TRBJ2-1; TRBD2 agrees at 11 bases. The CDR3 is 15 residues long. Germline V gene data show CDR1 as MNHEY and CDR2 as SVGEGT. V lost 6 bases and J lost 9; bases outside the gene matches: 10. Written as DNA, the CDR3 is TGTGCCAGCAGCCTTAGCGGGGGGGCTTTTGCTGAGCAGTTCTTC. Protein sequence: CASSLSGGAFAEQFF.

This clonotype turned up a few times. The chain carries TRBV6-1 and TRBJ1-2; D may be TRBD1 (5 bases). The CDR3 length is 12 residues. From germline, CDR1 is MNHNS and CDR2 SASEGT. Deletions cut 11 bases from V and 5 bases from J, with 15 bases between. In DNA, the CDR3 is TGTGCCGCCAGACCAGGGTCTTATGGCTACACCTTC. As protein: CAARPGSYGYTF.

The sample holds a few counts of this clonotype. The V call is TRBV5-6, the J call TRBJ2-1; 7 bases line up with TRBD2. V shed 5 bases, J shed 6 bases, and the junction held 5 bases outside the gene matches. CDR1 and CDR2 (germline): SGHDT, YYEEEE. This CDR3 is built from 13 residues. For the CDR3, the DNA is TGTGCCAGCAGGTCGGGACTACGCAATGAGCAGTTCTTC. This gives the protein CASRSGLRNEQFF.

The rearrangement links TRBV4-3 to TRBJ2-7; TRBD2 might be the D (6 bases). This CDR3 is 17 amino acids long. CDR1 LGHNA and CDR2 YSLEER come from the germline V gene. V was trimmed by 0 bases and J by 2 bases, leaving 17 bases between them. CDR3 DNA sequence: TGCGCCAGCAGCCAAGATCACGCGGGGACCGTGACCTACGAGCAGTACTTC. This translates into CASSQDHAGTVTYEQYF.

The CDR3 region is CASRDPEYNEQFF. CDR3 in DNA: TGTGCCAGCCGGGACCCAGAATACAATGAGCAGTTCTTC. The chain combines TRBV12-3 or TRBV12-4 with TRBJ2-1; D assignment may be TRBD1 or TRBD2 (5 bases each). The CDR3 extends over 13 amino acids. Trimming pared 8 bases from V and 4 bases from J, leaving 12 bases between.

The rearrangement joins TRBV12-3 or TRBV12-4 to TRBJ2-5; 15 positions agree with TRBD2. Trimming at V came to 6 bases and at J to 3 bases, leaving 11 bases not matched to a gene. The CDR3 loop spans 18 amino acids. Here the CDR3 DNA reads TGTGCCAGCAGGGGACCGGGACTAGCGGGGGGCCAGGAAGAGACCCAGTACTTC. Translated: CASRGPGLAGGQEETQYF.

This clonotype was counted ten times or more. V gene TRBV4-2 combines with J gene TRBJ2-6; D remains ambiguous. The V gene lost 1 base and the J gene lost 2 bases, with 15 bases spanning the gap. The length of the CDR3 is 18 residues. Germline V gene sequence: CDR1 LGHNA, CDR2 YNFKEQ. CDR3 DNA: TGTGCCAGCAGCCAAGGTCATCCAGTCACTGCTGGGGCCAACGTCCTGACTTTC. Residues: CASSQGHPVTAGANVLTF.

V is TRBV9 and J is TRBJ2-3; a weak D match, TRBD2 (5 bases). The CDR3 loop spans 16 amino acids. Trimming stripped 2 bases from V and 1 base from J, with 14 bases between. Germline V gene sequence: CDR1 SGDLS, CDR2 YYNGEE. The CDR3 is CASSVGSGGRTDTQYF. For the CDR3, the DNA is TGTGCCAGCAGCGTCGGATCAGGCGGGCGCACAGATACGCAGTATTTT.

The chain couples TRBV7-8 to TRBJ1-3; possible D gene TRBD1, 5 bases. Per germline, CDR1 SGHVS and CDR2 FQNEAQ. The CDR3 extends over 17 amino acids. Deletions cut 1 base from V and 0 bases from J, with 13 bases between. The CDR3 DNA is TGTGCCAGCAGCTTAGTATCGGGACCATTCTCTGGAAACACCATATATTTT. Translated, it gives CASSLVSGPFSGNTIYF.

The V call is TRBV12-3 or TRBV12-4, the J call TRBJ2-7; no clear D. The V and J ends lost 3 bases and 6 bases respectively, with 12 bases between them. CDR3 length: 13 amino acids. The CDR3 region is CASSFSSPGEQYF. For the CDR3, the DNA is TGTGCCAGCAGTTTCTCTAGTCCCGGCGAGCAGTACTTC.

The chain couples TRBV12-3 or TRBV12-4 to TRBJ2-1; 8 bases line up with TRBD2. V lost 2 bases to trimming and J lost 7 bases; unmatched junction nucleotides: 7. This CDR3 is built from 15 residues. Here the CDR3 DNA reads TGTGCCAGCAGTTTAAATCCGGGAGGGGTAAATGAGCAGTTCTTC. It codes for CASSLNPGGVNEQFF.